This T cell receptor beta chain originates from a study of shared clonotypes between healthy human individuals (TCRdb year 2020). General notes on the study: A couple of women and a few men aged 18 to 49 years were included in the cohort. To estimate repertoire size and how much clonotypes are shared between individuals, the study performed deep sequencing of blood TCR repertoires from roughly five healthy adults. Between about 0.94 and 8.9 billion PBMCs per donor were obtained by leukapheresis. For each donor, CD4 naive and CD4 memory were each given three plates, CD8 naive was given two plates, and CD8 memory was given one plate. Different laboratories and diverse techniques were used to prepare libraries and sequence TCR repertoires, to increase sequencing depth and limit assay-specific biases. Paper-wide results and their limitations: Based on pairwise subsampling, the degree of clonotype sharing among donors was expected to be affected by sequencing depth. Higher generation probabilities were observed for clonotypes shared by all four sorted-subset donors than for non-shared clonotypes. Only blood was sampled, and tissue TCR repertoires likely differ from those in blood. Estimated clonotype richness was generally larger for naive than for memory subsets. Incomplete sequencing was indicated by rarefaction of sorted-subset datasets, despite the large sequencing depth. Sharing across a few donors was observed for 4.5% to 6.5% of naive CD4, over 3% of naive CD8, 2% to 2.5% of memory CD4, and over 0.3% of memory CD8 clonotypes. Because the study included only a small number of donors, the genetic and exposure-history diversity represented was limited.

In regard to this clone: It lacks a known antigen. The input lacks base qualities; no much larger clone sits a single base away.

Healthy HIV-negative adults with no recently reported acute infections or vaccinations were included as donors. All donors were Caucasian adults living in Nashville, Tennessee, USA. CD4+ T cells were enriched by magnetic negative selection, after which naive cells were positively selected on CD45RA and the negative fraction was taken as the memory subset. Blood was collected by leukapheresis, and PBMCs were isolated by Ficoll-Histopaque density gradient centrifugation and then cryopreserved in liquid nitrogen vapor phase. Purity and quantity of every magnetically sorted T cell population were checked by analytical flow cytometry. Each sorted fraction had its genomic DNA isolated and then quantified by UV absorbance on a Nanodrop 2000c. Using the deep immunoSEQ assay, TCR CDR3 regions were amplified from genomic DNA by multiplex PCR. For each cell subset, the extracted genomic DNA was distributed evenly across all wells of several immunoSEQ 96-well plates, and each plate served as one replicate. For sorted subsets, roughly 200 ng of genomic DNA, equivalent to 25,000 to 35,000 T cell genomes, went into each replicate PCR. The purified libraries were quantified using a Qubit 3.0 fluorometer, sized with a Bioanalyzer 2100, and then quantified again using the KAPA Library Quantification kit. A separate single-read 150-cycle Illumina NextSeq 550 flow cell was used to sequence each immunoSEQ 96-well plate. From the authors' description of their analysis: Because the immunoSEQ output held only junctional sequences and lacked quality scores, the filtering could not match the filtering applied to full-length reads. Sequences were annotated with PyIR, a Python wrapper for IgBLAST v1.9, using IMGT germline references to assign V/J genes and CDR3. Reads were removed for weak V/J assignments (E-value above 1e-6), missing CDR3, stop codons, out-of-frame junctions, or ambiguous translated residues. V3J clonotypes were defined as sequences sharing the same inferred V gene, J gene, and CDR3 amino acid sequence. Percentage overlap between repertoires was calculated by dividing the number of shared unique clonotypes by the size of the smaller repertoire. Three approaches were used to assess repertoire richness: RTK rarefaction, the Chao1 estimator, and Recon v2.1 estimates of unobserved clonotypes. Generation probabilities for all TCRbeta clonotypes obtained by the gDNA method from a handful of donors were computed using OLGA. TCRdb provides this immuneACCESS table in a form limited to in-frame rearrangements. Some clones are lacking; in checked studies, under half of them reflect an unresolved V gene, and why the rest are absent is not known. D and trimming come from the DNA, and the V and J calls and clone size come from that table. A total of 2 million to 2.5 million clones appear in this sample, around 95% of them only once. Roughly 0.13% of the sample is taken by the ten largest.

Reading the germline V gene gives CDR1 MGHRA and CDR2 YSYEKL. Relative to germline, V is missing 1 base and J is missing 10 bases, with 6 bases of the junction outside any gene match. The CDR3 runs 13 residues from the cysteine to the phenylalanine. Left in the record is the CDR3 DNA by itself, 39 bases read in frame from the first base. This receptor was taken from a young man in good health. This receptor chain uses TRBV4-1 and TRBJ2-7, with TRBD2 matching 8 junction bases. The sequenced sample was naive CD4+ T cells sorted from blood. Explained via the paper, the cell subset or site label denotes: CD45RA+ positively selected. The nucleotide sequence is TGCGCCAGCAGCCAAGTCCCGCTAGCGGGCCAGTACTTC. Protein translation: CASSQVPLAGQYF.